Listed below are T cell receptor beta chains from one sample, sequenced in a study of T cell responses to AZD1222 COVID-19 vaccine. Sequencing was performed with immunoSEQ multiplex PCR; in TCRdb, only in-frame clones are kept and a portion is missing. Here the sample spans about 120,000 clones, about 91% being singletons. The material sequenced was peripheral blood, taken on day 0 of AZD1222 vaccination. These receptors were collected from an adult in good health. Each CDR3 is given with its conserved first and last residue. The D gene is left open where the match is weak. Clone sizes are given selectively: once, few, many, or a class where the clone is expanded.

cdr3_nt cdr3_aa j_call cdr3_length v_call d_call clone_size
TGTGCCAGCAGCCCAGGAAACAGGGGTTTGGGAACTGAAGCTTTCTTT CASSPGNRGLGTEAFF TRBJ1-1 16 TRBV5-8 TRBD1 NA
TGTGCCAGCAGTCCTACTAGCGGGATAAGGCCTCCCTACGAGCAGTACTTC CASSPTSGIRPPYEQYF TRBJ2-7 17 TRBV5-4 TRBD2 NA
TGTGCCAGCAGCCCTAGCGGGACGACAGATACGCAGTATTTT CASSPSGTTDTQYF TRBJ2-3 14 TRBV6-2/TRBV6-3 TRBD2 NA
TGTGCCAGTAGTAGGACAGGGGCCCACTATGGCTACACCTTC CASSRTGAHYGYTF TRBJ1-2 14 TRBV19 TRBD1 NA
TGTGCCAGCGCTAGGGGCAGGGACTACACCGGGGAGCTGTTTTTT CASARGRDYTGELFF TRBJ2-2 15 TRBV6-5 NA NA
TGTGCCAGTAGTATCACCAACCACGGCTACACCTTC CASSITNHGYTF TRBJ1-2 12 TRBV19 NA NA
TGTGCCAGCAGTGAAGGTCTAGGGGTCAGCTCTGGAAACACCATATATTTT CASSEGLGVSSGNTIYF TRBJ1-3 17 TRBV6-1 NA NA
TGTGCCAGCAGCTTCGAGGTTAGTTACGAGCAGTACTTC CASSFEVSYEQYF TRBJ2-7 13 TRBV7-2 NA once
TGTGCCAGCACGGACGGAATCCAAGAGACCCAGTACTTC CASTDGIQETQYF TRBJ2-5 13 TRBV3-1/TRBV3-2 NA NA
TGTGCCAGCAGGCTCCCCAGCGGGACCCAGTACTTC CASRLPSGTQYF TRBJ2-5 12 TRBV5-4 NA NA
TGTGCCAGCAGCCGTGGACAGGTGTATGGCTACACCTTC CASSRGQVYGYTF TRBJ1-2 13 TRBV21-1 NA NA
TGTGCCAGCAGCCGCTTACGGAGGGGCTTTTACAATGAGCAGTTCTTC CASSRLRRGFYNEQFF TRBJ2-1 16 TRBV3-1/TRBV3-2 NA NA
TGTGCCAGCACCAAACAGGGGAGCAATCAGCCCCAGCATTTT CASTKQGSNQPQHF TRBJ1-5 14 TRBV6-5 TRBD1 NA
TGTGCCTGGAGTCGCGGCTCAGGGGGAGAGACCCAGTACTTC CAWSRGSGGETQYF TRBJ2-5 14 TRBV30 TRBD1 NA
TGTGCCAGCATCAGGGATTTCTCCAATGAGCAGTTCTTC CASIRDFSNEQFF TRBJ2-1 13 TRBV28 NA once
TGCGCCAGCAGCCAAATAACCTGGACCGGGACAGAGAACACCGGGGAGCTGTTTTTT CASSQITWTGTENTGELFF TRBJ2-2 19 TRBV4-3 TRBD1 NA
TGTGCCAGCAGCTCCCTGGACAGGGGCAATCAGCCCCAGCATTTT CASSSLDRGNQPQHF TRBJ1-5 15 TRBV7-8 TRBD1 NA
TGTGCCAGCAGCCGGCGGGACAGGGTCGGAAAACTGTTTTTT CASSRRDRVGKLFF TRBJ1-4 14 TRBV4-2 TRBD1 NA
TGTGCCAGCAGCTTAGGCGGTAGCACAGATACGCAGTATTTT CASSLGGSTDTQYF TRBJ2-3 14 TRBV11-3 NA NA
TGCGCCAGCAGCACTCAGGACTCTGGGGCCAACGTCCTGACTTTC CASSTQDSGANVLTF TRBJ2-6 15 TRBV5-1 NA NA
TGTGCCAGCAGTTCCCGGGACAGGAGGGGCTACACCTTC CASSSRDRRGYTF TRBJ1-2 13 TRBV12-3/TRBV12-4 TRBD1 NA
TGTGCCAGCAGCAAAGCTCCATATAGCACAGATACGCAGTATTTT CASSKAPYSTDTQYF TRBJ2-3 15 TRBV7-9 NA NA
TGTGCCAGCAGTGGGGTCATGACAGTTAATTCACCCCTCCACTTT CASSGVMTVNSPLHF TRBJ1-6 15 TRBV2 NA NA
TGTGCCAGCAGCCGCCGGGACAGGGAAGTCTACGAGCAGTACTTC CASSRRDREVYEQYF TRBJ2-7 15 TRBV11-2 TRBD1 once
TGTGCCAGCAGCTTGCTAGGGTCCTACGAGCAGTACTTC CASSLLGSYEQYF TRBJ2-7 13 TRBV5-4 NA NA
TGTGCCAGCAGTTACTCGGGGGGGCCTAAGGAAAAACTGTTTTTT CASSYSGGPKEKLFF TRBJ1-4 15 TRBV6-5 NA NA
TGCGCCAGCAGCCAATTCGGGGCAGCGGGCCCTTTAAATGAAAAACTGTTTTTT CASSQFGAAGPLNEKLFF TRBJ1-4 18 TRBV4-1 NA NA
TGTGCCAGCAGCTTAACGACAGATCTAAACACTGAAGCTTTCTTT CASSLTTDLNTEAFF TRBJ1-1 15 TRBV7-9 NA NA
TGTGCCAGCTCACCAGGTGGATATAGCAATCAGCCCCAGCATTTT CASSPGGYSNQPQHF TRBJ1-5 15 TRBV18 NA NA
TGTGCAAGTCGCTTAGTCTGTCCGGGGTTGGGCACTGAAGCTTTCTTT CASRLVCPGLGTEAFF TRBJ1-1 16 TRBV12-2 NA once
TGTGCCAGCATCGTAAGGGTACGTGTCGGGAGGGCCTCTGGGGCCAACGTCCTGACTTTC CASIVRVRVGRASGANVLTF TRBJ2-6 20 TRBV21-1 NA NA
TGCGCCAGCAGCCAAGTTGGGGTCAATGAGCAGTTCTTC CASSQVGVNEQFF TRBJ2-1 13 TRBV4-3 NA NA
TGTGCCAGCAGCTTAGAGTATAGCACTGAAGCTTTCTTT CASSLEYSTEAFF TRBJ1-1 13 TRBV7-2 NA NA
TGTGCCAGCAGCTTGGAGACAGGTGAAAAACTGTTTTTT CASSLETGEKLFF TRBJ1-4 13 TRBV7-9 NA NA
TGTGCCACCAGTGAATCGGACCGGGATGAGCAGTTCTTC CATSESDRDEQFF TRBJ2-1 13 TRBV24-1 NA once
TGTGCCAGCAGTTTTGGCGGGACAGGCCAAGAGACCCAGTACTTC CASSFGGTGQETQYF TRBJ2-5 15 TRBV27 TRBD1 NA
TGTGCCAGCAGTTTAGATTTTCCAGGGAGCGCGGGGTCCTACGAGCAGTACTTC CASSLDFPGSAGSYEQYF TRBJ2-7 18 TRBV27 NA few
TGTGCCAGCAGCTTCCCCGGCATGTGGAACAATGAGCAGTTCTTC CASSFPGMWNNEQFF TRBJ2-1 15 TRBV7-2 NA NA
TGTGCCAGCAGCAAATTGGACACCGGGGAGCTGTTTTTT CASSKLDTGELFF TRBJ2-2 13 TRBV6-4 NA NA
TGTGCCAGCAGCTTGGGGACTAGCCTCCTCGAGCAGTACTTC CASSLGTSLLEQYF TRBJ2-7 14 TRBV7-2 TRBD2 NA
TGTGCCAGTAGTAGAGAGTGGCGGGTTCACTATGGCTACACCTTC CASSREWRVHYGYTF TRBJ1-2 15 TRBV19 NA NA
TGTGCCAGCAGCCGACCGCAGGGGTATCCCACTGAAGCTTTCTTT CASSRPQGYPTEAFF TRBJ1-1 15 TRBV7-9 NA few
TGTGCCAGCAGCTTAAGCCCAAGAAGACAGGACCGGGGCGGCTACACCTTC CASSLSPRRQDRGGYTF TRBJ1-2 17 TRBV7-2 NA NA
TGTGCCAGCAGCATCGGGGCTAGCCTTAGCACAGATACGCAGTATTTT CASSIGASLSTDTQYF TRBJ2-3 16 TRBV27 NA once
TGTGCCAGCAGCTTAGACAGGGACAGGGGGCGAAATCAGCCCCAGCATTTT CASSLDRDRGRNQPQHF TRBJ1-5 17 TRBV7-9 TRBD1 NA
TGTGCCAGCAGTTTGCGGGACTACACCGGGGAGCTGTTTTTT CASSLRDYTGELFF TRBJ2-2 14 TRBV25-1 NA NA
TGTGCCAGCAGAGAATTTCAGGGGGTAGTCGATGGCTACACCTTC CASREFQGVVDGYTF TRBJ1-2 15 TRBV28 TRBD1 NA
TGTGCCAGCAGGTTAACGGGACAGATGAACACTGAAGCTTTCTTT CASRLTGQMNTEAFF TRBJ1-1 15 TRBV7-2 TRBD1 NA
TGTGCCATTGGAGGGGGGGGCCTCAATGAGCAGTTCTTC CAIGGGGLNEQFF TRBJ2-1 13 TRBV10-3 NA NA
TGTGCCAGTAGTATAGTTAATGGTGGTAACTACGAGCAGTACTTC CASSIVNGGNYEQYF TRBJ2-7 15 TRBV19 NA NA
TGTGCCAGCAGCTCGGCCTTCCCGGGCGAGCTAGATGGCTACACCTTC CASSSAFPGELDGYTF TRBJ1-2 16 TRBV7-6 NA NA
TGTGCCAGCAGCCAAGATTACCAGCCCGGCACCGGGGAGCTGTTTTTT CASSQDYQPGTGELFF TRBJ2-2 16 TRBV14 NA NA
TGTGCCAGCAGTTTATGGGGCGTCACTGAAGCTTTCTTT CASSLWGVTEAFF TRBJ1-1 13 TRBV27 NA NA